Given below is one T cell receptor beta chain in context. Symptom resolution, clearance, or two negative PCRs marked the recovered donors of Cohort 3. Assay used: immunoSEQ multiplex PCR; TCRdb lists only in-frame clones, some missing. The table lists roughly 520,000 clones, more than 75% of them singletons. This entry is derived from a study of blood T cell repertoires in COVID-19. Study at large: Some COVID-19 samples were acute and others convalescent; all came from the United States, Italy and Spain. T cells, B-cell-depleted T cells, or PBMCs provided the cDNA or gDNA that served as material.

What was sequenced was PBMCs or T cells enriched from blood (not recorded which). The source of this sequence is a woman aged 35 to 49 who had recovered from COVID-19.

CDR3 DNA sequence: TGTGCCAGCAGTGAGGACAGGGACGATGAAAAACTGTTTTTT. Protein product: CASSEDRDDEKLFF. J is TRBJ1-4 and V is TRBV28; 8 bases match TRBD1. The junction had 5 bases not matched to a gene; V was cut back by 5 bases and J by 6 bases. CDR1 is MDHEN and CDR2 is SYDVKM in the germline V gene. The CDR3 totals 14 residues.